The sequence of this T cell receptor (beta chain) was determined in a study of blood T cell repertoires in COVID-19. Study at large: Samples came from the United States, Italy and Spain, spanning acute and convalescent COVID-19. PBMCs, B-cell-depleted T cells, or T cells provided the cDNA or gDNA that made up the material.

Authors' methods: Quantification of nucleated cells was approximated via reference gene primer amplification. Data came from immunoSEQ multiplex PCR; TCRdb stores just in-frame clones and leaves some out. From that table come the V and J calls and clone size; the DNA was used to work out D and trimming. Among a few hundred thousand clones listed, more than 65% were seen once. This CDR3 has 13 residues. V was pared by 5 bases and J by 6 bases, with 3 bases of the junction left unmatched. Germline CDR1 reads SGHNT; CDR2 reads YENEEA. The chain employs TRBV11-3 and TRBJ2-1; 8 nucleotides align to TRBD1. The source is a man aged 40-49 years who had recovered from COVID-19. The sample taken for sequencing was peripheral blood. The CDR3 spells CASSPRGLNEQFF. In DNA form, the CDR3 reads TGTGCCAGCAGCCCCAGGGGGCTCAATGAGCAGTTCTTC.